This record covers a single T cell receptor beta chain. These data are taken from a study of T cell responses to AZD1222 COVID-19 vaccine. With 4 bases removed from V and 4 bases from J, the gap between germline ends came to 13 bases. The CDR3 has 14 residues. From germline, CDR1 is MDHEN and CDR2 SYDVKM. Produced via immunoSEQ multiplex PCR; TCRdb's table is partial and in-frame only. The sample consists of approximately 88,000 clones, approximately 82% of them appearing once. The receptor's source is an adult in good health. The input for sequencing was peripheral blood, taken on day 0 of AZD1222 vaccination. This chain joins TRBV28 and TRBJ1-2; D unresolved. The CDR3 region is CASSSPQARYGYTF. In DNA form, the CDR3 reads TGTGCCAGCAGTTCACCCCAGGCCCGCTATGGCTACACCTTC.